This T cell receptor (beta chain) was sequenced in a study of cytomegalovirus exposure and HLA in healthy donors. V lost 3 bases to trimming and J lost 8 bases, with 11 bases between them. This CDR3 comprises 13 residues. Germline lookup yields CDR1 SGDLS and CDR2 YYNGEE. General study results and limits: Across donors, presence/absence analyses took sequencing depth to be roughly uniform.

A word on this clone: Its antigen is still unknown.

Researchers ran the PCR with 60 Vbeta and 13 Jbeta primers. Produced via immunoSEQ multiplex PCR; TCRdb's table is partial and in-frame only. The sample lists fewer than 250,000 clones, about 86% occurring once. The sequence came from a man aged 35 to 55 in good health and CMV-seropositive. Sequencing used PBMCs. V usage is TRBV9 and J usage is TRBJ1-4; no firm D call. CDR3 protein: CASSEGVGEKLFF. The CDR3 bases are TGTGCCAGCAGCGAAGGAGTTGGGGAAAAACTGTTTTTT.